The 9 T cell receptor beta chains in this list originate from one sample, sequenced in a study of early T cells in non-severe SARS-CoV-2 infection. One entry per CDR3 protein, called by TCRdb with MiXCR from the 5' RACE reads. Of around 70,000 distinct CDR3 sequences listed, 12% are singletons. The sample comprised whole blood. The receptors stem from an adult who was a healthcare worker with PCR-confirmed SARS-CoV-2 infection or an uninfected control (not recorded which).

This sequence joins TRBV6-5 and TRBJ1-3; unclear D gene. V gave up 6 bases and J gave up 4 bases, with 16 bases separating them. Germline values: CDR1 MNHEY, CDR2 SVGAGI. This CDR3 spans 15 amino acids. CDR3 DNA: TGTGCCAGCAGACCGGGAATCCCAATAGGAAACACCATATATTTT. Protein product: CASRPGIPIGNTIYF.

The chain links TRBV29-1 to TRBJ2-1, with 7 bases fitting TRBD1. Germline V gene lookup returns CDR1 SQVTM and CDR2 ANQGSEA. This CDR3 has 15 amino acids. V shed 6 bases, J shed 4 bases, and the junction held 12 bases outside the gene matches. The CDR3 loop reads CSVPRRGGAYNEQFF. The DNA for the CDR3 is TGCAGCGTCCCAAGACGAGGGGGCGCATACAATGAGCAGTTCTTC.

This clonotype was seen repeatedly, ten times or more. The chain employs TRBV25-1 and TRBJ1-1, with a possible D match to TRBD1 (5 bases). The CDR3 length is 14 residues. CDR1 is MGHDK, CDR2 SYGVNS, per germline. Trimming removed 3 bases at V and 4 bases at J, with 12 bases between. The CDR3 loop is CASSERWGTTEAFF. CDR3 bases: TGTGCCAGCAGTGAGAGGTGGGGCACCACTGAAGCTTTCTTT.

A few counts support this clonotype. This sequence joins TRBV20-1 and TRBJ2-7, with TRBD2 matching over 7 bases. CDR1 and CDR2 from the germline V gene are DFQATT and SNEGSKA (reference sequence). V was pared by 3 bases and J by 4 bases, with 6 bases of the junction left unmatched. The CDR3 runs 13 residues. DNA for the CDR3: TGCAGTGCTAGTGCCGGGGGGAAGTACGAGCAGTACTTC. Its protein product is CSASAGGKYEQYF.

At least ten counts were recorded for this clonotype. J is TRBJ2-7 and V is TRBV6-2 or TRBV6-3; possibly TRBD1 or TRBD2 for D (5 bases each). The CDR3 sequence is 13 residues long. V lost 8 bases, J lost 5 bases, and 16 bases lay in between. Germline V CDR1 and CDR2: MNHEY, SVGEGT. The CDR3 nucleotides read TGTGCCAGCTCGTTGGGGGATTCCCACGAGCAGTACTTC. Protein sequence: CASSLGDSHEQYF.

This clonotype showed up many times. V and J are TRBV6-2 or TRBV6-3 and TRBJ1-5; D uncertain. Between the trimmed V and J ends, which lost 10 bases and 4 bases, there was a span of 17 bases. The germline CDR1 and CDR2 sequences are MNHEY and SVGEGT. The CDR3 consists of 14 residues. In DNA, the CDR3 is TGTGCCAACTTTGGATGCGTTGGGAATCAGCCCCAGCATTTT. Translation: CANFGCVGNQPQHF.

This clonotype came up a few times. The CDR3 protein is CSVSGHTEAFF. In DNA form, the CDR3 reads TGCAGCGTCTCAGGGCACACTGAAGCTTTCTTT. The chain is built from TRBV29-1 and TRBJ1-1, with D tentatively TRBD1 (5 bases). Germline CDR1 reads SQVTM; CDR2 reads ANQGSEA. Trimming took 6 bases from V and 3 from J, leaving 8 bases between them. The length of the CDR3 is 11 residues. Combining the CDR3 with reference TRBV29-1 and TRBJ1-1 gives the whole variable domain SAVISQKPSRDICQRGTSLTIQCQVDSQVTMMFWYRQQPGQSLTLIATANQGSEATYESGFVIDKFPISRPNLTFSTLTVSNMSPEDSSIYLCSVSGHTEAFFGQGTRLTVV.

This clonotype has a count of ten or more. The chain links TRBV5-1 to TRBJ1-1; D gene uncertain. CDR3 length equals 14 residues. From germline, CDR1 is SGHRS and CDR2 YFSETQ. Trimming shortened V by 1 base and J by 3 bases, and 10 bases separated the two germline ends. The CDR3 loop reads CASSLRHLDTEAFF. In DNA form, the CDR3 reads TGCGCCAGCAGCTTGAGGCACTTGGACACTGAAGCTTTCTTT.

The chain has TRBV3-1 and TRBJ2-1; D remains unclear. Germline-derived CDR1 and CDR2 are LGHDT and YNNKEL (reference sequence). V gave up 1 base and J gave up 2 bases, with 3 bases separating them. The CDR3 covers 13 residues. In nucleotides, the CDR3 is TGTGCCAGCAGCCAAGGGGCCTACAATGAGCAGTTCTTC. Protein: CASSQGAYNEQFF.